The clone carrying this TCR beta chain was seen many times. Participants, patients aged 18 to 65, had newly diagnosed hyperthyroidism with a duration under 2 months. The investigators amplified TCR beta CDR3 regions from RNA transcripts. In the first-round RT-PCR of the TCR CDR3, the HTBI primer set was used. TCRdb fed the multiplex PCR reads into MiXCR, producing one record per CDR3 protein. The sample consists of about 290,000 distinct CDR3 sequences, more than 10% of them appearing once. This specimen belongs to a study of T cells in Graves' hyperthyroidism and ophthalmopathy. V lost 5 bases and J lost 2, with 16 bases in between. The germline CDR1 and CDR2 sequences are PRHDT and FYEKMQ (reference sequence). The CDR3 covers 15 residues.

V and J are TRBV13 and TRBJ2-7; no clear D. The TCR was taken from a woman aged 30 to 39 with Graves' hyperthyroidism that later progressed to Graves' ophthalmopathy. The specimen was blood. For the CDR3, the DNA is TGTGCCAGCAGCCCTCGCTCGGAACTTCCCTACGAGCAGTACTTC. This translates into CASSPRSELPYEQYF.